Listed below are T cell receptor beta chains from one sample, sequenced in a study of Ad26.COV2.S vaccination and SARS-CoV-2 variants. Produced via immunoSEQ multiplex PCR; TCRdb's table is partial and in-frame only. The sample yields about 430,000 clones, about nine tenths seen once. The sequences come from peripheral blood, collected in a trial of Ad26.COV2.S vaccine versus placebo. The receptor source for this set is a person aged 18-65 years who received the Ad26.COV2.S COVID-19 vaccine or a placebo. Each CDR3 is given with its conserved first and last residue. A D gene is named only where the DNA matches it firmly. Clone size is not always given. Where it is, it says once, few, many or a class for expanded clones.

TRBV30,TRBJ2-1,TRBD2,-,TGTGCCTGGAGTGTCCCTAGCGGGAGGGGATACAATGAGCAGTTCTTC,CAWSVPSGRGYNEQFF
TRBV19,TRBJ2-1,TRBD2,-,TGTGCCAGTAGTATTCGCACTAGCGGGCTGCTTGAGCAGTTCTTC,CASSIRTSGLLEQFF
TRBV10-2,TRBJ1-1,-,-,TGCGCCAGCAGTGAGCGCGGAAACACTGAAGCTTTCTTT,CASSERGNTEAFF
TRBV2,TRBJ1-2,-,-,TGTGCCAGCACTGTAGACAGCTCTAACTATGGCTACACCTTC,CASTVDSSNYGYTF
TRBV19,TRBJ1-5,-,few,TGTGCCAGTCAGCCATTTAATCAGCCCCAGCATTTT,CASQPFNQPQHF
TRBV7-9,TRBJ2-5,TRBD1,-,TGTGCCAGCAGCCCGTGGGACAGGGGGCGCGAGACCCAGTACTTC,CASSPWDRGRETQYF
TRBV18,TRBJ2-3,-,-,TGTGCCAGCTCACCGAGCACAGATACGCAGTATTTT,CASSPSTDTQYF
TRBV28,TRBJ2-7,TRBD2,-,TGTGCCAGCAGTTCAGCGGGAGGGCCTCTGATAGGGCAGTACTTC,CASSSAGGPLIGQYF
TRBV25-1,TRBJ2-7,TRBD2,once,TGTGCCAGCAGTGCCCCAGGGGGACTAGCAGACTCCTACGAGCAGTACTTC,CASSAPGGLADSYEQYF
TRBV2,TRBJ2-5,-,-,TGTGCCAGCAGTGAAACCGGACACCCTCCGGAGACCCAGTACTTC,CASSETGHPPETQYF
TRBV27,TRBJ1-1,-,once,TGTGCCAGCAGTGGCGGGCCAAGAGCTTTCTTT,CASSGGPRAFF
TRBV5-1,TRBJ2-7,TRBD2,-,TGCGCCAGCGACCCGGGGGGAGCGGGGATATACGAGCAGTACTTC,CASDPGGAGIYEQYF
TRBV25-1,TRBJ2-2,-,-,TGTGCCAGCTCCCTCGTAGCGGTAGAGACCGGGGAGCTGTTTTTT,CASSLVAVETGELFF
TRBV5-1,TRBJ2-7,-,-,TGCGCCAGCAGCTCGGGACAACTCTCCTACGAGCAGTACTTC,CASSSGQLSYEQYF
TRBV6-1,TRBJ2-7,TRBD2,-,TGTGCCAGCAGTGAACTAGCGGGAGGGCTCTACGAGCAGTACTTC,CASSELAGGLYEQYF
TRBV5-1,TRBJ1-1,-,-,TGCGCCAGCAGCGTCAGGGGGAACACTGAAGCTTTCTTT,CASSVRGNTEAFF
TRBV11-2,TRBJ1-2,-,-,TGTGCCAGCAGCTTGGTGGGGGGCGCGAACTATGGCTACACCTTC,CASSLVGGANYGYTF
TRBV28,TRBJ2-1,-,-,TGTGCCAGCAGTTTGGCGGGAAATCCCAATGAGCAGTTCTTC,CASSLAGNPNEQFF
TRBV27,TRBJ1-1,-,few,TGTGCCAGCAGTTTATCCCAGCCTGGGGGGGAGGGCACTGAAGCTTTCTTT,CASSLSQPGGEGTEAFF
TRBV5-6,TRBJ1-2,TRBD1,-,TGTGCCAGCAGCTTGTCTCAGGGGGGATGGATCTATGGCTACACCTTC,CASSLSQGGWIYGYTF
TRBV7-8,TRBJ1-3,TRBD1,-,TGTGCCAGCAGCCCGTTACGACAGGGGTTTGGAAACACCATATATTTT,CASSPLRQGFGNTIYF
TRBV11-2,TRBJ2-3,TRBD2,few,TGTGCCAGCAGCTTAGACCGCGGGAGGGGGGATACGCAGTATTTT,CASSLDRGRGDTQYF
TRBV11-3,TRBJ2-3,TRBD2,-,TGTGCCAGCAGCTTAACGGGAGGGCCTGGAGATACGCAGTATTTT,CASSLTGGPGDTQYF
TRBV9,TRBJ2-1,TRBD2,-,TGTGCCAGCAGCGCGCTTACTAGCGGGCGTTACAATGAGCAGTTCTTC,CASSALTSGRYNEQFF
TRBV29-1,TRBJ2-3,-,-,TGCAGCGTTCGACAGGGGAGGGGGCCCACAGATACGCAGTATTTT,CSVRQGRGPTDTQYF
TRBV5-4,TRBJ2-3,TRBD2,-,TGTGCCAGCAGCTCCGGACTAGCGGTAGATACGCAGTATTTT,CASSSGLAVDTQYF
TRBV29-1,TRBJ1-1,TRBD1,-,TGCAGCGTTGAAGAGACAGGGGGCTGGAACACTGAAGCTTTCTTT,CSVEETGGWNTEAFF
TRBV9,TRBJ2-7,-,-,TGTGCCAGCAGCGTAGACCCTAGAACGCACGAGCAGTACTTC,CASSVDPRTHEQYF
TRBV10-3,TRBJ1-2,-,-,TGTGCCGTATTCGCGTCAGGACCATCGGGTGGCTACACCTTC,CAVFASGPSGGYTF
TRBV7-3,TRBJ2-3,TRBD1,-,TGTGCCAGCAGCTTGGGGACAGGGGTTTCCCCTTCCACAGATACGCAGTATTTT,CASSLGTGVSPSTDTQYF
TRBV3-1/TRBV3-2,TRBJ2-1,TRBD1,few,TGTGCCAGCAGCCCCTACAGGGGGCGTAGAGAGCAGTTCTTC,CASSPYRGRREQFF
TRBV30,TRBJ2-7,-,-,TGTGCCTGGAGTGTACGAGCGTTTTCCGAGCAGTACTTC,CAWSVRAFSEQYF
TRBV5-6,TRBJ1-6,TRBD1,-,TGTGCCAGCAGCATACAGGGGGCCGAGAATTCACCCCTCCACTTT,CASSIQGAENSPLHF
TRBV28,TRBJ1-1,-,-,TGTGCCAGCAGTTTAGGGGGGGCCCCTATGAACACTGAAGCTTTCTTT,CASSLGGAPMNTEAFF
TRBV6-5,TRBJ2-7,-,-,TGTGCCAGCAGTTACTCGCCGGAATCCAGCTACGAGCAGTACTTC,CASSYSPESSYEQYF
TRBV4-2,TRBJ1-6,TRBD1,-,TGTGCCAGCAGCCAAGAGGGGACAGGCAATTCACCCCTCCACTTT,CASSQEGTGNSPLHF
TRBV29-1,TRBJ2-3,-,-,TGCACGACCAGGGGTAGCACAGATACGCAGTATTTT,CTTRGSTDTQYF
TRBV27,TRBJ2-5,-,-,TGTGCCAGCAGTCCACTCCCCTTTGGAAGGGAGACCCAGTACTTC,CASSPLPFGRETQYF
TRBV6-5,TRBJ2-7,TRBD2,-,TGTGCCAGCAGTTACTCGGGTACTAGCGTCGACGAGCAGTACTTC,CASSYSGTSVDEQYF
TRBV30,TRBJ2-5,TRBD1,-,TGTGCCTGGAGTGTGGCCACAGGGGGCCTGGAGACCCAGTACTTC,CAWSVATGGLETQYF
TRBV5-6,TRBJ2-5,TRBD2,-,TGTGCCAGCAGCTCCGGGACTAGCGGCCAAGAGACCCAGTACTTC,CASSSGTSGQETQYF
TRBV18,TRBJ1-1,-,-,TGTGCCAGCTCACAGGGGAGGAACACTGAAGCTTTCTTT,CASSQGRNTEAFF
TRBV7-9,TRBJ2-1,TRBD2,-,TGTGCCAGCAGCTTAGGGGGGACTAGCGGGAGTGGGCCTGAGCAGTTCTTC,CASSLGGTSGSGPEQFF
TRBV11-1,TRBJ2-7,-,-,TGTGCCAGCAGCTTAACCCCTACAGGGTACGAGCAGTACTTC,CASSLTPTGYEQYF
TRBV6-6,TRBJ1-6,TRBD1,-,TGTGCCAGCAGTCGACAGGGATTAAGCTCCTATAATTCACCCCTCCACTTT,CASSRQGLSSYNSPLHF
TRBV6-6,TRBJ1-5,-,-,TGTGCCAGCAGTTACTCACCGGGGGACAATCAGCCCCAGCATTTT,CASSYSPGDNQPQHF
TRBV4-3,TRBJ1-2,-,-,TGCGCCAGCAGCCAGGGTAGGAGTCTGGCTGGCTACACCTTC,CASSQGRSLAGYTF
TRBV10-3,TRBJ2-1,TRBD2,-,TGTGCCATCAGTGACCCTAGCGGGAGTAGAAATGAGCAGTTCTTC,CAISDPSGSRNEQFF